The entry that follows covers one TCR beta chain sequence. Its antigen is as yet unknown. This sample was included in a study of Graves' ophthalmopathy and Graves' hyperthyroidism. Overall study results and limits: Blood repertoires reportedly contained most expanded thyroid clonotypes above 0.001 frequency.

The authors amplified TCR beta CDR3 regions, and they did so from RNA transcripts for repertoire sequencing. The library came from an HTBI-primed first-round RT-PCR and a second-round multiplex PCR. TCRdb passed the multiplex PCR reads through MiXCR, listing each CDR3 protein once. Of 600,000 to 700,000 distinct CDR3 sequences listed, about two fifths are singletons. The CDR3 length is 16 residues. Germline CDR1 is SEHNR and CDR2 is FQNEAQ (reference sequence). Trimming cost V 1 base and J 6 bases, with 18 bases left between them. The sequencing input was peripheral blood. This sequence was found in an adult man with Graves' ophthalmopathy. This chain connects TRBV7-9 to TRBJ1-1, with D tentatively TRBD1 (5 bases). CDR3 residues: CASSLDHSGGDAEAFF. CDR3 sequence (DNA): TGTGCCAGCAGCTTAGATCACAGCGGGGGTGACGCTGAAGCTTTCTTT.